What follows describes a single TCR beta chain. This CDR3 has 14 residues. Between the trimmed V and J ends, which lost 4 bases and 4 bases, there was a span of 13 bases. The germline gives CDR1 WSHSY, CDR2 SAAADI. This sample is part of a study of T cells in Graves' hyperthyroidism and ophthalmopathy. RNA transcripts gave rise to amplified TCR beta CDR3 regions. During a first-round RT-PCR of the TCR CDR3, the HTBI primer set was used. MiXCR, applied by TCRdb to the multiplex PCR reads, yields one record per CDR3 protein. The sample lists around 450,000 distinct CDR3 sequences, roughly 14% occurring once.

The TCR was taken from a woman younger than 30 with Graves' hyperthyroidism. The rearrangement links TRBV10-2 to TRBJ1-1; D might be TRBD1 (5 bases). Sequenced material: blood. The CDR3 DNA sequence: TGCGCCAGCAGTGTTCGGGTTAGGGGCACTGAAGCTTTCTTT. Residues: CASSVRVRGTEAFF.